This T cell receptor (beta chain) emerged from a study of blood T cell repertoires in COVID-19. About the research overall: Samples of COVID-19 (acute and convalescent) were obtained from the United States, Italy and Spain. T cells, B-cell-depleted T cells, or PBMCs supplied cDNA or gDNA.

Trimming removed 5 bases from V and 4 bases from J; junction bases left unmatched: 6. The CDR3 runs 16 residues. Germline CDR1 is SGHNT and CDR2 is YENEEA. Original processing notes: Estimated nucleated cell counts came from reference gene primer amplification. Clones were read by immunoSEQ multiplex PCR, and TCRdb kept only the in-frame ones, dropping some. The V and J calls and clone size come from that table; D and trimming were worked out from the DNA. The sample yields around 150,000 clones, 90% to 95% seen once. This receptor was taken from a woman aged 50 to 60 with acute or convalescent COVID-19. Input material: peripheral blood. The V and J genes are TRBV11-3 and TRBJ2-1, with 12 bases aligning to TRBD2. The CDR3 coding sequence is TGTGCCAGCAGCGCGACTAGCGGGGGAAGATACAATGAGCAGTTCTTC. It is translated as CASSATSGGRYNEQFF.